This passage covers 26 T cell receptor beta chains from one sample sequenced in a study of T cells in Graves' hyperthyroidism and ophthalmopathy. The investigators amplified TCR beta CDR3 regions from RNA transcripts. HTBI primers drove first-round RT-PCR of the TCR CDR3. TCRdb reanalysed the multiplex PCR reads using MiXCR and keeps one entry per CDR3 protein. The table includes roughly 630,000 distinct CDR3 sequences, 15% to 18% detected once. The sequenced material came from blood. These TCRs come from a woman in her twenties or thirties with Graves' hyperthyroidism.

The DNA of the CDR3 is TGTGCCAGTAGTATACGGGCAACCGAAGGTAACATTCAGTACTTC. Encoded protein: CASSIRATEGNIQYF. The gene calls are TRBV19 and TRBJ2-4; no firm D call. V was trimmed by 2 bases and J by 7 bases, leaving 15 bases between them. From germline, CDR1 is LNHDA and CDR2 SQIVND (reference sequence). The CDR3 has 15 amino acids. Full variable domain (missing parts from reference TRBV19 and TRBJ2-4): DGGITQSPKYLFRKEGQNVTLSCEQNLNHDAMYWYRQDPGQGLRLIYYSQIVNDFQKGDIAEGYSVSREKKESFPLTVTSAQKNPTAFYLCASSIRATEGNIQYFGAGTRLSVL.

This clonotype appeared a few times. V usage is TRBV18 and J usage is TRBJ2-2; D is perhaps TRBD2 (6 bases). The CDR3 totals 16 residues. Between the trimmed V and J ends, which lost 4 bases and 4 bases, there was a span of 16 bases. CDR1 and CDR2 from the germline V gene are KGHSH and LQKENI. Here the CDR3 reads CASSLTGGPTTGELFF. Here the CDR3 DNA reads TGTGCCAGCTCACTCACCGGAGGGCCGACCACCGGGGAGCTGTTTTTT.

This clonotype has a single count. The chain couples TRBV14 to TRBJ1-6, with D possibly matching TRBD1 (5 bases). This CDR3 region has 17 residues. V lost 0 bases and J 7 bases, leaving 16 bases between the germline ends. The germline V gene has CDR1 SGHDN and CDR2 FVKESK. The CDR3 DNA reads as TGTGCCAGCAGCCAAGATAGGGGCTTCGAAACGAATTCACCCCTCCACTTT. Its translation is CASSQDRGFETNSPLHF.

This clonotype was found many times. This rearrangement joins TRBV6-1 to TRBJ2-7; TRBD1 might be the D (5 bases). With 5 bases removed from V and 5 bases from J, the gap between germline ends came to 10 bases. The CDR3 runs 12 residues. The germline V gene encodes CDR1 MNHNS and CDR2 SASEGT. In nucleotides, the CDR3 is TGTGCCAGCAGTTCAGGGAACGACGAGCAGTACTTC. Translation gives CASSSGNDEQYF.

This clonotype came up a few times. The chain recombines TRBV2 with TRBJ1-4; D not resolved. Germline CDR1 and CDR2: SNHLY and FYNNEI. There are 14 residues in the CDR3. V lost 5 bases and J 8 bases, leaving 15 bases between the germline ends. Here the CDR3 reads CASSFGWVGEKLFF. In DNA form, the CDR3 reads TGTGCCAGCAGTTTCGGATGGGTGGGAGAAAAACTGTTTTTT. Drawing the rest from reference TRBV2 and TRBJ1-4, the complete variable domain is EPEVTQTPSHQVTQMGQEVILRCVPISNHLYFYWYRQILGQKVEFLVSFYNNEISEKSEIFDDQFSVERPDGSNFTLKIRSTKLEDSAMYFCASSFGWVGEKLFFGSGTQLSVL.

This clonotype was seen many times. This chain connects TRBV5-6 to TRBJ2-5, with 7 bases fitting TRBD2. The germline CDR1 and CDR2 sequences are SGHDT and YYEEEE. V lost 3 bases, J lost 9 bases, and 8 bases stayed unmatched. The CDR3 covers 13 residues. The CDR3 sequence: CASSYERGGAQYF. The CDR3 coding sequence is TGTGCCAGCAGCTACGAGCGGGGTGGGGCCCAGTACTTC.

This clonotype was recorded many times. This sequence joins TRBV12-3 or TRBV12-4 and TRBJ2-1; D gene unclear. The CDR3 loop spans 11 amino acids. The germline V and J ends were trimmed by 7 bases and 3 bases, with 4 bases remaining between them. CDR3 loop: CASMLYNEQFF. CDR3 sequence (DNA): TGTGCCAGCATGCTCTACAATGAGCAGTTCTTC.

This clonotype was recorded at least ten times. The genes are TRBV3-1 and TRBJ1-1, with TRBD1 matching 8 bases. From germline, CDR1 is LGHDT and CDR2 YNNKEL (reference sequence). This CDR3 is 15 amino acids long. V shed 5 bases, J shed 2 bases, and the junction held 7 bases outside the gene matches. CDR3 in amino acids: CASSLRDRRNTEAFF. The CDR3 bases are TGTGCCAGCAGCTTACGGGACAGGAGAAACACTGAAGCTTTCTTT. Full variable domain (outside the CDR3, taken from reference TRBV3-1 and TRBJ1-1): DTAVSQTPKYLVTQMGNDKSIKCEQNLGHDTMYWYKQDSKKFLKIMFSYNNKELIINETVPNRFSPKSPDKAHLNLHINSLELGDSAVYFCASSLRDRRNTEAFFGQGTRLTVV.

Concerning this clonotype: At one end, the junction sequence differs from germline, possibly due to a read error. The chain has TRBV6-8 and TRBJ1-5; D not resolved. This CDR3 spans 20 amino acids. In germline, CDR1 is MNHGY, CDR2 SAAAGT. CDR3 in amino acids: CASKTPLSAAEGDSNPPQHF. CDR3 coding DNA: TGTGCCAGCAAGACGCCCCTTTCGGCTGCTGAAGGCGATAGCAATCCGCCCCAGCATTTT.

Here the CDR3 DNA reads TGTGCCAGCAGCTTATCGGGACAGGGGATTAACTATGGCTACACCTTC. It codes for CASSLSGQGINYGYTF. The chain employs TRBV7-9 and TRBJ1-2, with 10 bases identical to TRBD1. Germline lookup yields CDR1 SEHNR and CDR2 FQNEAQ (reference sequence). The CDR3 totals 16 residues. Trimming removed 2 bases from V and 1 base from J; junction bases left unmatched: 4.

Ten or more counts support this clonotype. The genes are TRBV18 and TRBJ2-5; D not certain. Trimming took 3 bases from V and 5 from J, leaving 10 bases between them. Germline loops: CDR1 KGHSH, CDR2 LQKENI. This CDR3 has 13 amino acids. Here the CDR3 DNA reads TGTGCCAGCTCACCTCAGGATTTGGAGACCCAGTACTTC. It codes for CASSPQDLETQYF.

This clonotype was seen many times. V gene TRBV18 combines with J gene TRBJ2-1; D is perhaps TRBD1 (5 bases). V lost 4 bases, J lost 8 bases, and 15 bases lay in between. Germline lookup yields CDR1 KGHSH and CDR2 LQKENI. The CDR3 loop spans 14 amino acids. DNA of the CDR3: TGTGCCAGCTCACGGGTACAGGTTACAGATGAGCAGTTCTTC. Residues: CASSRVQVTDEQFF.

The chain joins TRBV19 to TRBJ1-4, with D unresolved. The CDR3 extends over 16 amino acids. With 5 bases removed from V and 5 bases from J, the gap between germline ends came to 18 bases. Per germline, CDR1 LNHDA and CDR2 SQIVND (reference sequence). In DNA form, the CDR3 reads TGTGCCAGTAGTCCCAGAGGTGGGCCCGGGAATGAAAAACTGTTTTTT. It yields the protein CASSPRGGPGNEKLFF.

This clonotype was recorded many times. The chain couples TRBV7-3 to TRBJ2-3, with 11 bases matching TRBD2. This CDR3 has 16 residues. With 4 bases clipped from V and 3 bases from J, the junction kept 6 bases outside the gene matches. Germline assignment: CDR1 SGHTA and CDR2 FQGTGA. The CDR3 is CASSSGTSGATDTQYF. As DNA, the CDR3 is TGTGCCAGCAGCTCAGGGACTAGCGGAGCTACAGATACGCAGTATTTT.

CDR3 nucleotide sequence: TGTGCCAGCAGTTACTCCGGGACAGGGGTCTCCTACGAGCAGTACTTC. It yields the protein CASSYSGTGVSYEQYF. V and J are TRBV6-5 and TRBJ2-7, with TRBD1 matching over 10 bases. The germline V gene has CDR1 MNHEY and CDR2 SVGAGI. This CDR3 has 16 residues. The junction had 2 bases not matched to a gene; V was cut back by 0 bases and J by 0 bases.

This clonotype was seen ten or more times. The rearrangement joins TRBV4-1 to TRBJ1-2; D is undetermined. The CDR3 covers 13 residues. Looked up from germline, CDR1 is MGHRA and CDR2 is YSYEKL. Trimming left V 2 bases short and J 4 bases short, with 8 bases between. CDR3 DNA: TGCGCCAGCAGCCAAACAGAGTCCTATGGCTACACCTTC. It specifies CASSQTESYGYTF.

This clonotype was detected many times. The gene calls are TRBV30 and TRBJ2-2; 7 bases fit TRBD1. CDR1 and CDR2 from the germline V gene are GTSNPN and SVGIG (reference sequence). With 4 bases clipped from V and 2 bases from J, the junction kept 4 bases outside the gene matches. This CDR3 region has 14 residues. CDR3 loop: CAWNRGPNTGELFF. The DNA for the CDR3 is TGTGCCTGGAACAGGGGTCCCAACACCGGGGAGCTGTTTTTT. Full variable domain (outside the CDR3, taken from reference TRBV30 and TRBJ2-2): SQTIHQWPATLVQPVGSPLSLECTVEGTSNPNLYWYRQAAGRGLQLLFYSVGIGQISSEVPQNLSASRPQDRQFILSSKKLLLSDSGFYLCAWNRGPNTGELFFGEGSRLTVL.

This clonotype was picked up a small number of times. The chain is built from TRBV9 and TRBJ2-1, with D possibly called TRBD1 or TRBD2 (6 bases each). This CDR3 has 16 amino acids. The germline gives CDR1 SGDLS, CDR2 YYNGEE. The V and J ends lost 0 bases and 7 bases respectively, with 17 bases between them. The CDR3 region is CASSVEGVGRRNEQFF. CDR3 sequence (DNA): TGTGCCAGCAGCGTAGAGGGGGTCGGGAGACGTAATGAGCAGTTCTTC. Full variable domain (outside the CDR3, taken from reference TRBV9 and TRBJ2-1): DSGVTQTPKHLITATGQRVTLRCSPRSGDLSVYWYQQSLDQGLQFLIQYYNGEERAKGNILERFSAQQFPDLHSELNLSSLELGDSALYFCASSVEGVGRRNEQFFGPGTRLTVL.

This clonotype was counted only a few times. The CDR3 nucleotides are TGCAGTGCTAGAACGGGGACAGTGGGGAATTCACCCCTCCACTTT. This gives the protein CSARTGTVGNSPLHF. This rearrangement joins TRBV20-1 to TRBJ1-6; 7 bases agree with TRBD1. Trimming took 2 bases from V and 7 from J; bases not matched to a gene: 8. The CDR3 loop spans 15 amino acids. Germline CDR1 and CDR2: DFQATT and SNEGSKA (reference sequence).

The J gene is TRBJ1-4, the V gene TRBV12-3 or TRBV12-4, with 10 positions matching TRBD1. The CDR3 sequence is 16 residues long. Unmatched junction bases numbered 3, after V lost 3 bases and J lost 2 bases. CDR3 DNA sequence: TGTGCCAGCAGTTTGGGGGACAGGGGCACTAATGAAAAACTGTTTTTT. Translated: CASSLGDRGTNEKLFF.

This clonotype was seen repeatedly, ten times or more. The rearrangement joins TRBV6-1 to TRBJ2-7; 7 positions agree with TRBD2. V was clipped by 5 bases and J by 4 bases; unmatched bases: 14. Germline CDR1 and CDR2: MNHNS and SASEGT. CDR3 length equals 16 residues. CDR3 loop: CASSPLRDYRGYEQYF. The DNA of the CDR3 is TGTGCCAGCAGTCCACTGAGGGACTACCGAGGGTACGAGCAGTACTTC.

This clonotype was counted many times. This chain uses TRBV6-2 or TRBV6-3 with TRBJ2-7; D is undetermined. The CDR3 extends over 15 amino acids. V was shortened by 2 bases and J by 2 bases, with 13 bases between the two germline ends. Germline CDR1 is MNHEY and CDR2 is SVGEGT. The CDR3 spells CASSYDSVGTYEQYF. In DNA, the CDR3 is TGTGCCAGCAGTTACGACTCGGTGGGAACCTACGAGCAGTACTTC.

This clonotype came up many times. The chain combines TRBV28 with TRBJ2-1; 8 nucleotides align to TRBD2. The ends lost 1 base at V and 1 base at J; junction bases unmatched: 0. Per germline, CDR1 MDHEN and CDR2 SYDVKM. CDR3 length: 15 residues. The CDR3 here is CASSLLAGSYNEQFF. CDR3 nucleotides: TGTGCCAGCAGTTTATTAGCGGGATCCTACAATGAGCAGTTCTTC.

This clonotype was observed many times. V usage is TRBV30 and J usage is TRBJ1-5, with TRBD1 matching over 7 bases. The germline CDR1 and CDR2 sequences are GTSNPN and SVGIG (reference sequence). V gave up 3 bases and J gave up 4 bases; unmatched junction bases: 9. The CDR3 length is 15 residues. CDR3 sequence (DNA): TGTGCCTGGAGCACGGGACAGAACCTGAATCAGCCCCAGCATTTT. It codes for CAWSTGQNLNQPQHF.

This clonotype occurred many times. CDR3 sequence: CASSPTGTYNSPLHF. CDR3 sequence (DNA): TGTGCCAGCAGCCCCACGGGCACTTATAATTCACCCCTCCACTTT. The rearrangement uses TRBV7-2 and TRBJ1-6, with D unresolved. The CDR3 loop spans 15 amino acids. V lost 5 bases and J 4 bases, leaving 12 bases between the germline ends. The V gene's germline CDR1 is SGHTA and CDR2 FQGNSA. The variable domain in full, completed from reference TRBV7-2 and TRBJ1-6, reads GAGVSQSPSNKVTEKGKDVELRCDPISGHTALYWYRQSLGQGLEFLIYFQGNSAPDKSGLPSDRFSAERTGGSVSTLTIQRTQQEDSAVYLCASSPTGTYNSPLHFGNGTRLTVT.

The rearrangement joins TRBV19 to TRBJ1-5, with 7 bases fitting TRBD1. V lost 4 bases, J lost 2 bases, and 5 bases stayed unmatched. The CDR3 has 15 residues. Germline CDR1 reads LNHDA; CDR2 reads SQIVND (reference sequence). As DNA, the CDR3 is TGTGCCAGTAGTAACCCCGGGACAGGCAATCAGCCCCAGCATTTT. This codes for CASSNPGTGNQPQHF.